This passage covers 22 T cell receptor beta chains from one sample sequenced in a study of cytomegalovirus exposure and HLA in healthy donors. With 60 Vbeta and 13 Jbeta primers, the PCR was carried out. Using immunoSEQ multiplex PCR, the repertoire was profiled, and TCRdb retains in-frame clones only, with some absent. The table lists under 150,000 clones. Sequenced sample: PBMCs. These receptor sequences come from a middle-aged woman in good health and CMV-seronegative.

As regards this clone: The sample contains more than one DNA sequence encoding this CDR3. The chain links TRBV6-5 to TRBJ2-1, with unresolved D. Germline V gene data show CDR1 as MNHEY and CDR2 as SVGAGI. This CDR3 has 13 residues. The germline V and J ends were trimmed by 1 base and 6 bases, with 7 bases remaining between them. Written as DNA, the CDR3 is TGTGCCAGCAGTTACTTCTCTTCCAATGAGCAGTTCTTC. It translates to CASSYFSSNEQFF.

This rearrangement joins TRBV4-3 to TRBJ2-5; D might be TRBD2 (7 bases). CDR1 is LGHNA and CDR2 is YSLEER in the germline V gene. The CDR3 totals 16 residues. V lost 0 bases, J lost 4 bases, and 15 bases lay in between. The CDR3 nucleotides read TGCGCCAGCAGCCAAGATTTAGGGGGGGCGGTAGAGACCCAGTACTTC. The encoded protein is CASSQDLGGAVETQYF.

V usage is TRBV25-1 and J usage is TRBJ2-6, with 7 bases matching TRBD2. Germline V lookup: CDR1 MGHDK, CDR2 SYGVNS. CDR3 length: 15 residues. With 6 bases clipped from V and 0 bases from J, the junction kept 2 bases outside the gene matches. CDR3 sequence (DNA): TGTGCCAGCAGGGGCGGGGGCTCTGGGGCCAACGTCCTGACTTTC. Translating gives CASRGGGSGANVLTF.

This chain uses TRBV7-8 with TRBJ2-7; TRBD2 might be the D (5 bases). Per germline, CDR1 SGHVS and CDR2 FQNEAQ. This CDR3 spans 13 amino acids. V dropped 5 bases and J dropped 5 bases, with 13 bases sitting between them. The CDR3 region is CASSPSRGDEQYF. In DNA form, the CDR3 reads TGTGCCAGCAGCCCTAGCCGCGGCGACGAGCAGTACTTC.

This chain joins TRBV7-2 and TRBJ1-2; D not certain. Germline values: CDR1 SGHTA, CDR2 FQGNSA. The CDR3 loop spans 14 amino acids. V lost 2 bases and J lost 2, with 9 bases in between. CDR3 sequence: CASSLLHGNYGYTF. The CDR3 DNA follows: TGTGCCAGCAGCTTATTACACGGGAACTATGGCTACACCTTC.

CDR3 nucleotides: TGTGCCAGCAGTTACTTGGGAGGGAACCCAGAGACCCAGTACTTC. It encodes CASSYLGGNPETQYF. The chain links TRBV6-6 to TRBJ2-5, with 7 bases matching TRBD2. This CDR3 spans 15 amino acids. Germline trimming cut 1 base from V and 4 bases from J; bases unmatched to any gene: 6. CDR1 MNHNY and CDR2 SVGAGI come from the germline V gene (reference sequence).

V is TRBV7-2 and J is TRBJ2-5, with 11 bases lining up with TRBD1. Trimming removed 9 bases from V and 5 bases from J; junction bases left unmatched: 14. In germline, CDR1 is SGHTA, CDR2 FQGNSA. CDR3 size: 16 residues. The CDR3 loop is CASNQGGQGVGETQYF. The CDR3 DNA is TGTGCCAGTAACCAGGGGGGACAGGGGGTCGGGGAGACCCAGTACTTC.

The chain combines TRBV7-3 with TRBJ1-1, with D hard to call. The CDR3 spans 12 residues. The germline gives CDR1 SGHTA, CDR2 FQGTGA. The V and J ends lost 3 bases and 3 bases respectively, with 5 bases between them. CDR3 loop: CASSFSDTEAFF. The CDR3 DNA is TGTGCCAGCAGCTTCTCGGACACTGAAGCTTTCTTT.

The chain is built from TRBV5-8 and TRBJ1-2, with D maybe TRBD1 (6 bases). The CDR3 totals 14 residues. Germline-derived CDR1 and CDR2 are SGHTS and YDEGEE. The V end lost 4 bases, the J end lost 2 bases, and 12 bases lay between the germline ends. The CDR3 reads CASSPPTGNYGYTF. DNA of the CDR3: TGTGCCAGCAGCCCACCGACAGGCAACTATGGCTACACCTTC. Variable domain in full (rest from reference TRBV5-8 and TRBJ1-2): EAGVTQSPTHLIKTRGQQATLRCSPISGHTSVYWYQQALGLGLQFLLWYDEGEERNRGNFPPRFSGRQFPNYSSELNVNALELEDSALYLCASSPPTGNYGYTFGSGTRLTVV.

The rearrangement joins TRBV7-9 to TRBJ2-7, with a possible D match to TRBD2 (5 bases). Trimming removed 7 bases at V and 6 bases at J, with 16 bases between. Germline CDR1 reads SEHNR; CDR2 reads FQNEAQ (reference sequence). The CDR3 has 13 residues. The CDR3 is CASTSGLEGEQYF. The DNA of the CDR3 is TGTGCCAGCACCTCCGGGCTAGAGGGCGAGCAGTACTTC.

The chain joins TRBV5-6 to TRBJ2-7; D may be TRBD2 (6 bases). From germline, CDR1 is SGHDT and CDR2 YYEEEE. The CDR3 sequence is 17 residues long. Trimming stripped 3 bases from V and 2 bases from J, with 21 bases between. For the CDR3, the DNA is TGTGCCAGCAGCTCGATTTTGCGGGACCGGGACCCCTACGAGCAGTACTTC. Its translation is CASSSILRDRDPYEQYF. The full variable domain, rest sourced from reference TRBV5-6 and TRBJ2-7, is DAGVTQSPTHLIKTRGQQVTLRCSPKSGHDTVSWYQQALGQGPQFIFQYYEEEERQRGNFPDRFSGHQFPNYSSELNVNALLLGDSALYLCASSSILRDRDPYEQYFGPGTRLTVT.

In DNA, the CDR3 is TGTGCCAGCAGCTTAGGGAGTGGCACTGAAGCTTTCTTT. Residues: CASSLGSGTEAFF. This sequence joins TRBV7-3 and TRBJ1-1; unclear D gene. The germline CDR1 and CDR2 sequences are SGHTA and FQGTGA. This CDR3 comprises 13 residues. Trimming removed 2 bases from V and 4 bases from J, with 8 bases in between.

The J gene is TRBJ2-3, the V gene TRBV6-1; TRBD1 matches 8 bases. Germline V gene sequence: CDR1 MNHNS, CDR2 SASEGT. This CDR3 region has 14 residues. V dropped 4 bases and J dropped 6; count of bases not matched to a gene: 6. The CDR3 protein is CASSVRQGTDTQYF. For the CDR3, the DNA is TGTGCCAGCAGTGTACGACAGGGGACGGATACGCAGTATTTT.

CDR3 sequence: CASSQSQGYEQYF. In DNA, the CDR3 is TGTGCCAGCAGCCAATCGCAGGGGTACGAGCAGTACTTC. The chain joins TRBV14 to TRBJ2-7; D perhaps matches TRBD1 (6 bases). The CDR3 length is 13 residues. Germline-derived CDR1 and CDR2 are SGHDN and FVKESK. Between the trimmed V and J ends, which lost 2 bases and 4 bases, there was a span of 9 bases.

The J gene is TRBJ2-3, the V gene TRBV9, with D maybe TRBD1 (6 bases). The CDR3 is 16 amino acids. Germline values: CDR1 SGDLS, CDR2 YYNGEE. Between the trimmed V and J ends, which lost 0 bases and 0 bases, there was a span of 11 bases. CDR3 DNA sequence: TGTGCCAGCAGCGTAGTATCAGGGGCGAGCACAGATACGCAGTATTTT. Encoded protein: CASSVVSGASTDTQYF.

The CDR3 nucleotides read TGTGCCAGCAGTTTAAGGGGACAGGGGTTCAATCAGCCCCAGCATTTT. This encodes CASSLRGQGFNQPQHF. This sequence joins TRBV27 and TRBJ1-5, with 10 bases matching TRBD1. With V trimmed by 2 bases and J by 3 bases, 4 bases remained unmatched. The CDR3 has 16 residues. Germline values: CDR1 MNHEY, CDR2 SMNVEV (reference sequence).

In regard to this clone: The DNA is left out, because the CDR3 cannot be placed on it with certainty; the CDR3 is given as TCRdb lists it. V is TRBV6-6 and J is TRBJ1-2; the table gives TRBD1 as D, unverified against the DNA. The germline V gene encodes CDR1 MNHNY and CDR2 SVGAGI (reference sequence). The CDR3 adds up to 14 amino acids, both ends counted. CDR3 sequence reads: CASSSSGRDYGYTF.

The J gene is TRBJ2-1, the V gene TRBV11-3, with TRBD2 identical over 12 bases. The CDR3 runs 16 residues. Germline trimming cut 5 bases from V and 9 bases from J; bases unmatched to any gene: 11. Germline-derived CDR1 and CDR2 are SGHNT and YENEEA. CDR3 DNA sequence: TGTGCCAGCAGCCCGGGCGCTAGCGGGGGGGCGGGTGAGCAGTTCTTC. Its protein is CASSPGASGGAGEQFF.

The CDR3: CASSPGGETFYVEQYV. The CDR3 nucleotides read TGTGCCAGCAGCCCCGGGGGGGAAACCTTCTACGTCGAGCAGTACGTC. This rearrangement joins TRBV28 to TRBJ2-7; TRBD2 matches 8 bases. Germline values: CDR1 MDHEN, CDR2 SYDVKM. CDR3 length: 16 amino acids. V lost 6 bases to trimming and J lost 6 bases; unmatched junction nucleotides: 16.

V and J are TRBV4-3 and TRBJ1-1; D call uncertain. The CDR3 covers 13 residues. The germline gives CDR1 LGHNA, CDR2 YSLEER. Deletions cut 4 bases from V and 1 base from J, with 7 bases between. The CDR3 spells CASSPTENTEAFF. CDR3 coding DNA: TGCGCCAGCAGCCCGACTGAGAACACTGAAGCTTTCTTT.

This chain uses TRBV9 with TRBJ2-7; 9 nucleotides agree with TRBD1. The germline V gene has CDR1 SGDLS and CDR2 YYNGEE. V lost 0 bases to trimming and J lost 5 bases; unmatched junction nucleotides: 6. The length of the CDR3 is 15 residues. DNA of the CDR3: TGTGCCAGCAGCGTAGGAGGGACAGGGACGAACGAGCAGTACGTC. Amino acid sequence: CASSVGGTGTNEQYV.

In DNA form, the CDR3 reads TGTGCCAGCAGCACACAGGGCTACGAGCAGTACTTC. This translates into CASSTQGYEQYF. The rearrangement uses TRBV11-2 and TRBJ2-7, with TRBD1 as a possible D gene (6 bases). Germline-derived CDR1 and CDR2 are SGHAT and FQNNGV. The CDR3 extends over 12 amino acids. V shed 5 bases and J shed 3 bases, with 8 bases lying between them. Full variable domain (rest looked up from reference TRBV11-2 and TRBJ2-7): EAGVAQSPRYKIIEKRQSVAFWCNPISGHATLYWYQQILGQGPKLLIQFQNNGVVDDSQLPKDRFSAERLKGVDSTLKIQPAKLEDSAVYLCASSTQGYEQYFGPGTRLTVT.